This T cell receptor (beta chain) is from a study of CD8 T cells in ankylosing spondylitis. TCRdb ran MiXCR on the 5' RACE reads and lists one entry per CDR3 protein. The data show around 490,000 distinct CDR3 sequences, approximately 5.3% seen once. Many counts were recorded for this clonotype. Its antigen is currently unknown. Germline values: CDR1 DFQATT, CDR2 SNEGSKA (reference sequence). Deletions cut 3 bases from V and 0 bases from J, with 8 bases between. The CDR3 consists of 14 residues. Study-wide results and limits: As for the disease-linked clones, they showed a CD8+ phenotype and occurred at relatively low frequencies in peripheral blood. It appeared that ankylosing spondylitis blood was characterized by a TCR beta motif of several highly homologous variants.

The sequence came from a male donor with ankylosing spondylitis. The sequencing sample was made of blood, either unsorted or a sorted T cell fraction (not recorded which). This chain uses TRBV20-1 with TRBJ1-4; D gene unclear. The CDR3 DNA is TGCAGTGCTAGTTGGGGTACAACTAATGAAAAACTGTTTTTT. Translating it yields CSASWGTTNEKLFF.